Sequencing of this T cell receptor beta chain was carried out in a study of patients and donors after allogeneic stem cell transplantation. The table lists this clonotype with a few counts. The CDR3 length is 17 residues. Trimming left V 5 bases short and J 9 bases short, with 26 bases between. MiXCR was run by TCRdb on the RT-PCR reads, yielding one entry per CDR3 protein. The table records tens of thousands of distinct CDR3 sequences, about 48% of them present only once. Sequenced input: blood, either unsorted or a sorted T cell fraction (not recorded which). The sequence came from a human donor who was either an allogeneic HSCT recipient or a stem cell or donor lymphocyte infusion donor (not recorded which). It is not recorded whose cells these are; they may come from a transplant donor. The chain has TRBV12-3 or TRBV12-4 and TRBJ1-3, with a possible D match to TRBD1 (5 bases). The CDR3 reads CASSPQGRITGFSTIYF. DNA for the CDR3: TGTGCCAGCAGTCCCCAGGGACGGATCACAGGCTTTAGCACCATATATTTT.